These 32 T cell receptor beta chains were sequenced from one sample in a study of Graves' ophthalmopathy and Graves' hyperthyroidism. CDR3 regions of TCR beta were amplified from RNA transcripts. Second-round multiplex PCR came after first-round RT-PCR with HTBI primers. A single record per CDR3 protein comes from TCRdb applying MiXCR to the multiplex PCR reads. The profile shows about half a million distinct CDR3 sequences, roughly an eighth of them singletons. The sequencing sample was made of blood. The receptors were gathered from a woman in her 30s with Graves' ophthalmopathy.

There are many counts of this clonotype. The rearrangement uses TRBV12-3 or TRBV12-4 and TRBJ1-2; D remains ambiguous. V lost 3 bases to trimming and J lost 2 bases, with 10 bases between them. There are 14 residues in the CDR3. Here the CDR3 reads CASSFRRANYGYTF. DNA of the CDR3: TGTGCCAGCAGTTTCCGGAGGGCAAACTATGGCTACACCTTC.

As for this clonotype: It is likely a read error, because the conserved phenylalanine at the end of the CDR3 is missing. V usage is TRBV27 and J usage is TRBJ1-5; TRBD1 is a possible D gene (6 bases). V was pared by 8 bases and J by 7 bases, with 15 bases between. Germline CDR1 is MNHEY and CDR2 is SMNVEV (reference sequence). The length of the CDR3 is 13 residues. CDR3 sequence: CASGNNRVQPQHV. CDR3 DNA: TGTGCCAGCGGTAACAACAGGGTCCAGCCCCAGCATGTT.

This clonotype came up many times. The chain is built from TRBV12-3 or TRBV12-4 and TRBJ2-5; D remains ambiguous. CDR3 length equals 14 residues. V was trimmed by 0 bases and J by 6 bases, leaving 11 bases between them. The CDR3 region has the DNA TGTGCCAGCAGTTTAGCTGTCTCGGTGAAGACCCAGTACTTC. Its protein is CASSLAVSVKTQYF.

This clonotype was counted ten times or more. The chain links TRBV20-1 to TRBJ1-1; 11 positions agree with TRBD1. The CDR3 contains 15 residues. Germline-derived CDR1 and CDR2 are DFQATT and SNEGSKA (reference sequence). The junction had 4 bases not matched to a gene; V was cut back by 1 base and J by 3 bases. The CDR3 protein is CSARVWDRGYTEAFF. Written as DNA, the CDR3 is TGCAGTGCTAGAGTTTGGGACAGGGGGTACACTGAAGCTTTCTTT.

Many counts were recorded for this clonotype. This chain joins TRBV6-1 and TRBJ1-2; D gene ambiguous. The length of the CDR3 is 15 residues. V lost 0 bases and J lost 4, with 12 bases in between. The germline V gene has CDR1 MNHNS and CDR2 SASEGT. CDR3 region: CASSEAGLTFYGYTF. As DNA, the CDR3 is TGTGCCAGCAGTGAAGCTGGGCTGACGTTCTATGGCTACACCTTC.

This clonotype was observed a handful of times. The chain carries TRBV29-1 and TRBJ1-2, with no clear D. CDR1 and CDR2 from the germline V gene are SQVTM and ANQGSEA. The length of the CDR3 is 11 residues. Trimming cost V 5 bases and J 5 bases, with 9 bases left between them. The CDR3: CSVSVGYGYTF. CDR3 DNA: TGCAGCGTTTCCGTTGGGTATGGCTACACCTTC.

This clonotype showed up many times. This rearrangement joins TRBV6-1 to TRBJ1-1; D is unresolved. Germline V gives CDR1 MNHNS, CDR2 SASEGT. The CDR3 loop spans 11 amino acids. V lost 8 bases and J lost 5, with 9 bases in between. The CDR3, as DNA: TGTGCCAGCTCCGGAGCAACTGAAGCTTTCTTT. Its protein is CASSGATEAFF.

This clonotype occurred a few times. The rearrangement uses TRBV19 and TRBJ2-7; 10 bases are shared with TRBD1. Germline CDR1 LNHDA, CDR2 SQIVND (reference sequence). This CDR3 is built from 14 residues. The junction had 7 bases not matched to a gene; V was cut back by 5 bases and J by 6 bases. The CDR3 reads CASSFDRGQIEQYF. CDR3 in DNA: TGTGCCAGTAGTTTTGACAGGGGGCAGATCGAGCAGTACTTC. Based on the CDR3 plus reference TRBV19 and TRBJ2-7, the full variable domain is DGGITQSPKYLFRKEGQNVTLSCEQNLNHDAMYWYRQDPGQGLRLIYYSQIVNDFQKGDIAEGYSVSREKKESFPLTVTSAQKNPTAFYLCASSFDRGQIEQYFGPGTRLTVT.

This clonotype was observed at least ten times. V usage is TRBV20-1 and J usage is TRBJ2-7; D may match TRBD1 or TRBD2 (5 bases each). Germline values: CDR1 DFQATT, CDR2 SNEGSKA (reference sequence). The CDR3 contains 12 residues. V was cut by 2 bases and J by 4 bases, with 9 bases left in between. The CDR3 DNA is TGCAGTGCTAGACAGGGCGGGTACGAGCAGTACTTC. It yields the protein CSARQGGYEQYF.

This clonotype was recorded many times. This chain uses TRBV12-3 or TRBV12-4 with TRBJ1-2; possibly TRBD1 for D (5 bases). CDR3 length equals 12 residues. With 7 bases removed from V and 7 bases from J, the gap between germline ends came to 13 bases. CDR3 in amino acids: CASTYEGPGYTF. Here the CDR3 DNA reads TGTGCCAGCACCTATGAGGGGCCTGGCTACACCTTC.

This clonotype was observed at least ten times. V and J are TRBV7-2 and TRBJ2-5; TRBD1 or TRBD2 may be the D gene (6 bases each). CDR1 SGHTA and CDR2 FQGNSA come from the germline V gene. Trimming cost V 5 bases and J 6 bases, with 13 bases left between them. The CDR3 consists of 13 residues. The CDR3, as DNA: TGTGCCAGCAGCGGGGGCGGGATACAGACCCAGTACTTC. It yields the protein CASSGGGIQTQYF.

This clonotype has ten or more counts. The V gene is TRBV12-3 or TRBV12-4, the J gene TRBJ1-5, with D maybe TRBD1 (5 bases). The CDR3 covers 13 residues. V lost 3 bases, J lost 5 bases, and 8 bases lay in between. CDR3 amino acids: CASSFGGDQPQHF. Written as DNA, the CDR3 is TGTGCCAGCAGTTTCGGGGGGGATCAGCCCCAGCATTTT.

This clonotype was observed at least ten times. This chain uses TRBV12-3 or TRBV12-4 with TRBJ1-5; TRBD1 is a possible D gene (6 bases). The V end was cut by 6 bases, the J end by 0 bases, with 12 bases between. This CDR3 contains 15 residues. Here the CDR3 reads CASSRTEYSNQPQHF. The CDR3 DNA follows: TGTGCCAGCAGCCGGACAGAGTATAGCAATCAGCCCCAGCATTTT.

This clonotype was counted a few times. This sequence joins TRBV6-2 or TRBV6-3 and TRBJ2-5, with D hard to call. Trimming took 8 bases from V and 4 from J, leaving 14 bases between them. Germline V CDR1 and CDR2: MNHEY, SVGEGT. This CDR3 region has 13 residues. DNA for the CDR3: TGTGCCAGCTTAGATGGGCGCGGAGAGACCCAGTACTTC. Its protein product is CASLDGRGETQYF.

The chain employs TRBV20-1 and TRBJ1-6; D perhaps matches TRBD1 (5 bases). CDR3 length: 14 amino acids. V was cut by 6 bases and J by 4 bases, with 13 bases left in between. The germline gives CDR1 DFQATT, CDR2 SNEGSKA (reference sequence). As DNA, the CDR3 is TGCAGTGCCGCGGGGCGGAGTTATAATTCACCCCTCCACTTT. Residues: CSAAGRSYNSPLHF.

In this sample, this clonotype turned up many times. The chain has TRBV12-3 or TRBV12-4 and TRBJ1-2; the D gene is possibly TRBD1 (5 bases). The germline V and J ends were trimmed by 2 bases and 8 bases, with 6 bases remaining between them. The CDR3 totals 11 residues. Here the CDR3 DNA reads TGTGCCAGCAGTTTAAGGGACGGCTACACCTTC. The encoded protein is CASSLRDGYTF.

This clonotype has ten or more counts. The CDR3 nucleotides are TGTGCCAGCAGAAATAGCGGGAGTATCCACGAGCAGTACTTC. Translation: CASRNSGSIHEQYF. V usage is TRBV28 and J usage is TRBJ2-7; 9 bases align to TRBD2. Germline V lookup: CDR1 MDHEN, CDR2 SYDVKM. J gave up 5 bases and V 6 bases, and 8 bases lay outside the gene matches. CDR3 size: 14 residues.

This clonotype was observed a few times. This could be a read error, since a much larger clone is one nucleotide away. Here the CDR3 DNA reads TGTGCCAGCAGTTACTCCCCCCTAGCGGGAGATCGAGAGACCAAGTACTTC. Its translation: CASSYSPLAGDRETKYF. The chain joins TRBV6-5 to TRBJ2-5; 10 bases align to TRBD2. Germline CDR1 MNHEY, CDR2 SVGAGI. There are 17 residues in the CDR3.

Many counts were recorded for this clonotype. The rearrangement joins TRBV12-3 or TRBV12-4 to TRBJ1-5; 8 bases align to TRBD1. This CDR3 is built from 14 residues. J gave up 6 bases and V 2 bases, and 3 bases lay outside the gene matches. In nucleotides, the CDR3 is TGTGCCAGCAGTTTACAGGGGGCTGGTCAGCCCCAGCATTTT. This encodes CASSLQGAGQPQHF.

In its sample, this clonotype was seen many times. This chain uses TRBV11-1 with TRBJ2-7; no clear D. In germline, CDR1 is SGHAT, CDR2 FQDESV (reference sequence). The germline V and J ends were trimmed by 3 bases and 0 bases, with 12 bases remaining between them. The CDR3 loop spans 15 amino acids. The CDR3 is CASSFGDPFSYEQYF. CDR3 DNA sequence: TGTGCCAGCAGCTTCGGAGACCCCTTCTCCTACGAGCAGTACTTC.

In its sample, this clonotype was seen many times. The genes are TRBV27 and TRBJ2-5; 13 positions agree with TRBD2. The CDR3 spans 15 residues. Per the germline V gene, CDR1 is MNHEY and CDR2 is SMNVEV (reference sequence). V shed 4 bases and J 4 bases; nucleotides not matched to a gene: 3. The CDR3 nucleotides read TGTGCCAGCAGTTATGGACTAGCGGGAGTAGAGACCCAGTACTTC. Its translation is CASSYGLAGVETQYF.

This clonotype has at least ten counts. J is TRBJ2-2 and V is TRBV29-1; tentatively, D is TRBD1 or TRBD2 (5 bases each). This CDR3 has 13 amino acids. CDR1 and CDR2 (germline): SQVTM, ANQGSEA. V dropped 5 bases and J dropped 2 bases, with 9 bases sitting between them. CDR3 in DNA: TGCAGCGTTCTCGGGGCAAACACCGGGGAGCTGTTTTTT. Its translation: CSVLGANTGELFF.

This clonotype was counted many times. The V gene is TRBV12-3 or TRBV12-4, the J gene TRBJ1-5; a weak D match, TRBD1 (6 bases). The V gene lost 5 bases and the J gene lost 5 bases, with 10 bases spanning the gap. The CDR3 totals 13 residues. Here the CDR3 DNA reads TGTGCCAGCAGTGAGGGGGACCATCAGCCCCAGCATTTT. This translates into CASSEGDHQPQHF.

In this sample, this clonotype turned up many times. The chain uses TRBV12-3 or TRBV12-4 and TRBJ2-7; 11 bases fit TRBD2. V lost 2 bases to trimming and J lost 3 bases; unmatched junction nucleotides: 6. This CDR3 spans 16 amino acids. The CDR3 spells CASSLSSGGVLYEQYF. The DNA of the CDR3 is TGTGCCAGCAGTTTAAGTAGCGGGGGGGTCCTCTACGAGCAGTACTTC.

The chain employs TRBV19 and TRBJ1-5; D gene unclear. The CDR3 contains 13 residues. Germline V gene lookup returns CDR1 LNHDA and CDR2 SQIVND (reference sequence). V lost 3 bases and J 15 bases, leaving 18 bases between the germline ends. CDR3 loop: CASSMSSAGNWHF. In DNA form, the CDR3 reads TGTGCCAGTAGTATGAGTTCCGCAGGCAACTGGCATTTT.

This clonotype was found many times. The rearrangement joins TRBV27 to TRBJ1-5; tentatively, D is TRBD1 (5 bases). The CDR3 contains 18 residues. V dropped 4 bases and J dropped 4 bases, with 23 bases sitting between them. Germline V gives CDR1 MNHEY, CDR2 SMNVEV (reference sequence). CDR3 DNA: TGTGCCAGCAGTTCTCGTTCCCCCGGGACCGTAAGGAATCAGCCCCAGCATTTT. This gives the protein CASSSRSPGTVRNQPQHF.

The table lists this clonotype with many counts. The J gene is TRBJ2-5, the V gene TRBV27; the match to TRBD1 covers 9 bases. V shed 3 bases and J 7 bases; nucleotides not matched to a gene: 3. CDR1 and CDR2 from the germline V gene are MNHEY and SMNVEV (reference sequence). The CDR3 sequence is 13 residues long. The CDR3: CASSFRGQGTQYF. DNA of the CDR3: TGTGCCAGCAGTTTTAGGGGACAGGGGACCCAGTACTTC.

The sample holds many counts of this clonotype. The gene calls are TRBV6-1 and TRBJ2-4; D is possibly TRBD2 (5 bases). Germline V gives CDR1 MNHNS, CDR2 SASEGT. The CDR3 length is 12 residues. Trimming removed 8 bases at V and 6 bases at J, with 11 bases between. The DNA for the CDR3 is TGTGCCAGCCTGGACGAGGGAAACATTCAGTACTTC. This translates into CASLDEGNIQYF.

This clonotype has at least ten counts. An end of the junction differs from the germline gene, which may be a read error. CDR3 residues: CAAGLQGYTF. CDR3 DNA sequence: TGTGCGGCGGGTTTGCAGGGCTACACCTTC. The V call is TRBV29-1, the J call TRBJ1-2, with D unresolved. The CDR3 is 10 residues long. Per the germline V gene, CDR1 is SQVTM and CDR2 is ANQGSEA.

This clonotype has ten or more counts. This chain joins TRBV5-1 and TRBJ2-7; D is unclear. This CDR3 region has 14 residues. Germline V CDR1 and CDR2: SGHRS, YFSETQ. With 0 bases removed from V and 2 bases from J, the gap between germline ends came to 9 bases. The CDR3 spells CASSLDPATYEQYF. For the CDR3, the DNA is TGCGCCAGCAGCTTGGATCCGGCTACCTACGAGCAGTACTTC. Full variable domain (rest looked up from reference TRBV5-1 and TRBJ2-7): KAGVTQTPRYLIKTRGQQVTLSCSPISGHRSVSWYQQTPGQGLQFLFEYFSETQRNKGNFPGRFSGRQFSNSRSEMNVSTLELGDSALYLCASSLDPATYEQYFGPGTRLTVT.

There are many counts of this clonotype. The chain employs TRBV6-1 and TRBJ2-2, with 7 positions matching TRBD1. V lost 7 bases and J lost 1; bases outside the gene matches: 6. Germline V gene data show CDR1 as MNHNS and CDR2 as SASEGT. The CDR3 consists of 15 residues. This chain's CDR3 is CASTRGKVNTGELFF. CDR3 DNA sequence: TGTGCCAGCACCAGGGGGAAGGTGAACACCGGGGAGCTGTTTTTT.

This clonotype was observed many times. J is TRBJ1-2 and V is TRBV28; D possibly corresponds to TRBD1 (5 bases). V lost 2 bases to trimming and J lost 8 bases, with 9 bases between them. Germline CDR1 and CDR2: MDHEN and SYDVKM. The CDR3 has 12 residues. CDR3 nucleotides: TGTGCCAGCAGTTTAGCCCAGGGCGGCTACACCTTC. It translates to CASSLAQGGYTF.